The 22 T cell receptor beta chains below all came from one sample that was sequenced in a study of cytomegalovirus exposure and HLA in healthy donors. Only in-frame clones appear in the TCRdb table, and some are missing; sequencing was by immunoSEQ multiplex PCR. The table records about 130,000 clones, 89% of them present only once. The sequenced sample was PBMCs. The receptors stem from a man aged 30-40 years in good health and CMV-seronegative.

The rearrangement joins TRBV6-5 to TRBJ2-7; TRBD1 aligns across 7 bases. V was pared by 2 bases and J by 5 bases, with 6 bases of the junction left unmatched. Germline V gene sequence: CDR1 MNHEY, CDR2 SVGAGI. The CDR3 spans 14 residues. The CDR3 is CASSYRQGYHEQYF. The CDR3 region has the DNA TGTGCCAGCAGTTACAGACAGGGTTACCACGAGCAGTACTTC.

The chain carries TRBV13 and TRBJ2-2; 11 bases match TRBD1. CDR1 PRHDT and CDR2 FYEKMQ come from the germline V gene (reference sequence). V gave up 1 base and J gave up 2 bases; unmatched junction bases: 6. The CDR3 sequence is 18 residues long. CDR3 nucleotide sequence: TGTGCCAGCAGCTTAGACGGTGGGACAGGGGGTAACACCGGGGAGCTGTTTTTT. Its protein product is CASSLDGGTGGNTGELFF.

The V call is TRBV7-9, the J call TRBJ2-2; 9 nucleotides align to TRBD1. The CDR3 sequence is 16 residues long. V shed 5 bases, J shed 3 bases, and the junction held 7 bases outside the gene matches. In germline, CDR1 is SEHNR, CDR2 FQNEAQ (reference sequence). CDR3 region: CASSDIQGADTGELFF. DNA for the CDR3: TGTGCCAGCAGCGACATACAGGGGGCTGACACCGGGGAGCTGTTTTTT.

The rearrangement uses TRBV7-2 and TRBJ1-2, with TRBD1 as a possible D gene (6 bases). This CDR3 region has 14 residues. In germline, CDR1 is SGHTA, CDR2 FQGNSA. Trimming stripped 7 bases from V and 2 bases from J, with 14 bases between. The CDR3: CASTQSTGNYGYTF. DNA for the CDR3: TGTGCCAGCACCCAATCCACAGGGAACTATGGCTACACCTTC.

This clone was recorded only once. This rearrangement joins TRBV27 to TRBJ2-3, with D unresolved. The germline V gene encodes CDR1 MNHEY and CDR2 SMNVEV (reference sequence). V was pared by 0 bases and J by 3 bases, with 7 bases between. The CDR3 is made up of 14 amino acids. This CDR3 is CASSLSALTDTQYF. The CDR3 nucleotides are TGTGCCAGCAGTTTATCGGCACTAACAGATACGCAGTATTTT.

Points on this clone: Other DNA sequences from this sample encode an identical CDR3 as well. This chain uses TRBV4-2 with TRBJ2-7, with 12 nucleotides matching TRBD1. Trimming removed 4 bases from V and 7 bases from J; junction bases left unmatched: 5. There are 14 residues in the CDR3. The germline V gene has CDR1 LGHNA and CDR2 YNFKEQ. CDR3 DNA: TGTGCCAGCAGCCCGGGACAGGGGGCAGGGGAGCAGTACTTC. It is translated as CASSPGQGAGEQYF.

V usage is TRBV18 and J usage is TRBJ2-7, with D perhaps TRBD1 (5 bases). The CDR3 has 14 amino acids. V shed 3 bases and J shed 5 bases, with 14 bases lying between them. CDR1 KGHSH and CDR2 LQKENI come from the germline V gene. In DNA form, the CDR3 reads TGTGCCAGCTCACCTTCGGCAGGGCCCAACGAGCAGTACTTC. Residues: CASSPSAGPNEQYF.

The chain employs TRBV11-1 and TRBJ2-7, with D perhaps TRBD2 (6 bases). The germline V gene has CDR1 SGHAT and CDR2 FQDESV (reference sequence). V gave up 6 bases and J gave up 3 bases, with 12 bases separating them. This CDR3 is built from 13 residues. The CDR3 sequence: CASRPGGDYEQYF. The CDR3 DNA reads as TGTGCCAGCAGGCCCGGAGGGGACTACGAGCAGTACTTC.

The V call is TRBV27, the J call TRBJ2-2, with 7 bases lining up with TRBD1. The V gene end was trimmed by 6 bases and the J gene end by 3 bases; junction bases not matched to a gene: 10. The CDR3 is made up of 16 amino acids. CDR1 MNHEY and CDR2 SMNVEV come from the germline V gene (reference sequence). CDR3 protein: CASRPFRGQDTGELFF. The CDR3 nucleotides are TGTGCCAGCAGACCCTTTAGGGGGCAGGACACCGGGGAGCTGTTTTTT.

The chain links TRBV7-3 to TRBJ2-1; the match to TRBD2 covers 12 bases. Trimming took 0 bases from V and 4 from J; bases not matched to a gene: 1. The CDR3 consists of 16 residues. Germline values: CDR1 SGHTA, CDR2 FQGTGA. DNA of the CDR3: TGTGCCAGCAGCTTAACGACTAGCGGGGGATACAATGAGCAGTTCTTC. Translated: CASSLTTSGGYNEQFF.

This chain links TRBV5-1 with TRBJ2-5; weak D call: TRBD1 (5 bases). The germline gives CDR1 SGHRS, CDR2 YFSETQ. The V end lost 7 bases, the J end lost 7 bases, and 20 bases lay between the germline ends. CDR3 length: 14 amino acids. The CDR3 loop is CASGSGQAGGTQYF. The DNA of the CDR3 is TGCGCCAGCGGCTCCGGACAAGCCGGCGGGACCCAGTACTTC.

The J gene is TRBJ2-4, the V gene TRBV2; 8 bases are a match to TRBD1. The CDR3 contains 21 residues. Germline lookup yields CDR1 SNHLY and CDR2 FYNNEI. With V trimmed by 3 bases and J by 0 bases, 19 bases remained unmatched. The CDR3 protein is CASSEREFEAWTGLAKNIQYF. CDR3 nucleotides: TGTGCCAGCAGTGAGAGGGAGTTTGAGGCCTGGACAGGGCTAGCCAAAAACATTCAGTACTTC. The variable domain in full, with the rest retrieved from reference TRBV2 and TRBJ2-4, is EPEVTQTPSHQVTQMGQEVILRCVPISNHLYFYWYRQILGQKVEFLVSFYNNEISEKSEIFDDQFSVERPDGSNFTLKIRSTKLEDSAMYFCASSEREFEAWTGLAKNIQYFGAGTRLSVL.

The CDR3 DNA sequence: TGTGCCAGCAGTGTAGTAGCGGGGGAGTTCAGTATGCAGTATTTT. Translating gives CASSVVAGEFSMQYF. V gene TRBV2 combines with J gene TRBJ2-3; the match to TRBD2 covers 9 bases. Germline V gene sequence: CDR1 SNHLY, CDR2 FYNNEI. With 4 bases clipped from V and 11 bases from J, the junction kept 13 bases outside the gene matches. The CDR3 is 15 amino acids.

The rearrangement links TRBV2 to TRBJ2-4, with D unresolved. The CDR3 spans 12 residues. Trimming took off 4 bases at V and 7 bases at J, with 8 bases between the two ends. Germline CDR1 reads SNHLY; CDR2 reads FYNNEI. Here the CDR3 reads CASSVSRNIQYF. The DNA of the CDR3 is TGTGCCAGCAGTGTCAGCAGGAACATTCAGTACTTC. The whole variable domain, remainder taken from reference TRBV2 and TRBJ2-4, is EPEVTQTPSHQVTQMGQEVILRCVPISNHLYFYWYRQILGQKVEFLVSFYNNEISEKSEIFDDQFSVERPDGSNFTLKIRSTKLEDSAMYFCASSVSRNIQYFGAGTRLSVL.

The chain combines TRBV28 with TRBJ1-1; tentatively, D is TRBD1 (6 bases). The CDR3 spans 12 residues. The germline V gene encodes CDR1 MDHEN and CDR2 SYDVKM. Deletions cut 5 bases from V and 8 bases from J, with 12 bases between. Here the CDR3 reads CASSPDRIEAFF. CDR3 sequence (DNA): TGTGCCAGCAGTCCCGACAGGATAGAAGCTTTCTTT.

This chain joins TRBV7-9 and TRBJ2-7; 8 positions agree with TRBD2. The CDR3 length is 14 residues. Germline CDR1 and CDR2: SEHNR and FQNEAQ (reference sequence). The ends lost 6 bases at V and 3 bases at J; junction bases unmatched: 7. CDR3 sequence: CASSLSSGVYEQYF. The DNA for the CDR3 is TGTGCCAGCAGTTTGAGTAGCGGGGTCTACGAGCAGTACTTC.

The gene calls are TRBV9 and TRBJ2-5, with D perhaps matching TRBD1 (6 bases). CDR1 SGDLS and CDR2 YYNGEE come from the germline V gene. Trimming took 0 bases from V and 5 from J, leaving 11 bases between them. The CDR3 length is 14 residues. Written as DNA, the CDR3 is TGTGCCAGCAGCGTAGCAGGGGATGGGGAGACCCAGTACTTC. This encodes CASSVAGDGETQYF.

This chain links TRBV6-5 with TRBJ1-2; D ambiguous. The CDR3 totals 13 residues. The V and J ends lost 0 bases and 6 bases respectively, with 8 bases between them. Germline CDR1 is MNHEY and CDR2 is SVGAGI. CDR3 in DNA: TGTGCCAGCAGTTACTCTCAAGAGCATGGCTACACCTTC. Translating it yields CASSYSQEHGYTF.

The V and J genes are TRBV6-5 and TRBJ1-5; TRBD1 might be the D (5 bases). CDR1 and CDR2 (germline): MNHEY, SVGAGI. V was clipped by 2 bases and J by 3 bases, with 8 bases between them. The CDR3 covers 14 residues. The DNA of the CDR3 is TGTGCCAGCAGTTACACAGGAATCAATCAGCCCCAGCATTTT. This encodes CASSYTGINQPQHF.

The chain has TRBV14 and TRBJ2-5; the D gene is possibly TRBD2 (5 bases). The CDR3 runs to 16 residues. V lost 1 base, J lost 5 bases, and 17 bases lay in between. CDR1 and CDR2 from the germline V gene are SGHDN and FVKESK. The CDR3 nucleotides read TGTGCCAGCAGCCAAGTCGGAGGTTTATTTGGGGAGACCCAGTACTTC. Translation: CASSQVGGLFGETQYF. Looking up the rest from reference TRBV14 and TRBJ2-5 gives the full variable domain: EAGVTQFPSHSVIEKGQTVTLRCDPISGHDNLYWYRRVMGKEIKFLLHFVKESKQDESGMPNNRFLAERTGGTYSTLKVQPAELEDSGVYFCASSQVGGLFGETQYFGPGTRLLVL.

The chain combines TRBV5-6 with TRBJ1-5; D gene uncertain. Germline assignment: CDR1 SGHDT and CDR2 YYEEEE. CDR3 length: 15 residues. V lost 0 bases, J lost 5 bases, and 12 bases lay in between. DNA for the CDR3: TGTGCCAGCAGCTTGGCCGACGGTCGGGATCAGCCCCAGCATTTT. Translated: CASSLADGRDQPQHF.

V usage is TRBV4-1 and J usage is TRBJ2-1, with TRBD2 matching 7 bases. The CDR3 spans 18 residues. Germline V gene sequence: CDR1 MGHRA, CDR2 YSYEKL. After removal of 4 bases from V and 6 bases from J, the junction contained 18 bases not matched to a gene. CDR3 nucleotide sequence: TGCGCCAGCAGCCGACGGGTGGAGCGGGATACCCCCTTCAATGAGCAGTTCTTC. Translation: CASSRRVERDTPFNEQFF.